This TCR beta chain came from a study of cytomegalovirus exposure and HLA in healthy donors. Study-wide results and caveats: The study found most TCR sequences rare, yet found some public TCRs in many donors. The classifier reportedly diagnosed cytomegalovirus status with high sensitivity and specificity.

About this clone itself: What it binds is not known.

CDR1 GTSNPN and CDR2 SVGIG come from the germline V gene (reference sequence). V was trimmed by 0 bases and J by 6 bases, leaving 11 bases between them. The CDR3 totals 13 residues. Unrecorded immune exposures were likely, despite nominal health at sampling. The PCR made use of 60 Vbeta and 13 Jbeta primers. TCRdb's table, derived via immunoSEQ multiplex PCR, lists solely in-frame clones and lacks some. The table includes around 150,000 clones, roughly 85% detected once. The receptor was isolated from a woman in her 30s in good health and CMV-seronegative. The chain combines TRBV30 with TRBJ1-1; D gene unclear. Material for sequencing was PBMCs. CDR3 amino acids: CAWSVHNNAEAFF. CDR3 sequence (DNA): TGTGCCTGGAGTGTACATAATAACGCTGAAGCTTTCTTT.